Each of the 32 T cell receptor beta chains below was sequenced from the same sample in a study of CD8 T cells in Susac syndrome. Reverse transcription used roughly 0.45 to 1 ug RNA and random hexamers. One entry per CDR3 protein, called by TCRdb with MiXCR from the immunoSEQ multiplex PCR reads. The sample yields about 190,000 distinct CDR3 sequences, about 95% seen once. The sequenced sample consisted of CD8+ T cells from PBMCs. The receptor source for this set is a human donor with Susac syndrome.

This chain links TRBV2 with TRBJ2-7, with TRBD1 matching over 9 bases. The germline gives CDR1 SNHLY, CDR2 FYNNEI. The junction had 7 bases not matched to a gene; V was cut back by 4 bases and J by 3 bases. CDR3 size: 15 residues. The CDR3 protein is CASSVRDRDIYEQYF. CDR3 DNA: TGTGCCAGCAGTGTGCGGGACAGGGATATCTACGAGCAGTACTTC.

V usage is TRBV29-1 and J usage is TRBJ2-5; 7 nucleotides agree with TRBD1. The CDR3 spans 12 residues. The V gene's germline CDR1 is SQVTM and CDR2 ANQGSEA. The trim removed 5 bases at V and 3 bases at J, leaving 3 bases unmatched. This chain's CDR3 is CSVQTGEETQYF. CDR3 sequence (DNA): TGCAGCGTTCAAACAGGGGAAGAGACCCAGTACTTC.

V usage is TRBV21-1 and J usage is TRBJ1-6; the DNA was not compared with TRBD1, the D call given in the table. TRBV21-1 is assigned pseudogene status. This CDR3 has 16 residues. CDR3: CASSKSGQGSNSPLHF. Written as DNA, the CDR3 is TGTGCCAGCAGCAAATCGGGACAGGGATCGAATTCACCCCTCCACTTT.

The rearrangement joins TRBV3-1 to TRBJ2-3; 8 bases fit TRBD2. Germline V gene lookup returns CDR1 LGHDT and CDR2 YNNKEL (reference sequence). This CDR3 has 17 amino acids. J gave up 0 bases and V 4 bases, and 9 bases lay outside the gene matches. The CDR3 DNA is TGTGCCAGCAGCCTCCCGGGACTAGAGATAAGCACAGATACGCAGTATTTT. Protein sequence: CASSLPGLEISTDTQYF.

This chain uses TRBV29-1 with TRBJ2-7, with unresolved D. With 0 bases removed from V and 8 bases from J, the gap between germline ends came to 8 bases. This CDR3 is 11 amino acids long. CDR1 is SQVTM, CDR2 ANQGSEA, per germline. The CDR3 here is CSVEDPEQQYF. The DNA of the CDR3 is TGCAGCGTTGAAGATCCCGAACAGCAGTACTTC.

The CDR3 protein is CASSPRQGPTPGVYF. The CDR3 DNA reads as TGTGCCAGCTCACCACGGCAGGGGCCAACCCCCGGTGTGTACTTC. The V and J genes are TRBV18 and TRBJ2-7, with D perhaps TRBD1 (6 bases). Trimming left V 1 base short and J 12 bases short, with 22 bases between. In germline, CDR1 is KGHSH, CDR2 LQKENI. The CDR3 runs 15 residues.

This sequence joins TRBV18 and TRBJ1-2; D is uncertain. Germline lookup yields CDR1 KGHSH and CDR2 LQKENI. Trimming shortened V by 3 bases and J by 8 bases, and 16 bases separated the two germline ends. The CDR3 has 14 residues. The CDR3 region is CASSPNSEALGYTF. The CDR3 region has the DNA TGTGCCAGCTCACCGAATTCCGAGGCTTTAGGCTACACCTTC.

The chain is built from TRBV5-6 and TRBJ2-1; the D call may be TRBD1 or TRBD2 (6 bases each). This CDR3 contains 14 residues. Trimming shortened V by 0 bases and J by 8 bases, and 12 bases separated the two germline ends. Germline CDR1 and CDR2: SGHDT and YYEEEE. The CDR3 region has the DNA TGTGCCAGCAGCTTGGAGGGGGGTGGGCATGAGCAGTTCTTC. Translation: CASSLEGGGHEQFF.

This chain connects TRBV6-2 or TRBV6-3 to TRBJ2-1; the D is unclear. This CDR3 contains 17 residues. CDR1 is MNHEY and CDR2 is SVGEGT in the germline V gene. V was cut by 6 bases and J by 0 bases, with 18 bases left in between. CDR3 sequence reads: CASSPRDRLYSYNEQFF. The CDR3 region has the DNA TGTGCCAGCAGCCCACGAGATAGGCTATACTCCTACAATGAGCAGTTCTTC.

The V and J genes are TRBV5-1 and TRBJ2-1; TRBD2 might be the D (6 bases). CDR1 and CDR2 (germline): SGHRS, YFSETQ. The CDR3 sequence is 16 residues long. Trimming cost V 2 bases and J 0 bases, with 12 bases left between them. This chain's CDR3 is CASSLTDGSSYNEQFF. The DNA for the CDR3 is TGCGCCAGCAGCTTAACGGACGGGAGCTCCTACAATGAGCAGTTCTTC. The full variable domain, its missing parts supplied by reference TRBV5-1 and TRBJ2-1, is KAGVTQTPRYLIKTRGQQVTLSCSPISGHRSVSWYQQTPGQGLQFLFEYFSETQRNKGNFPGRFSGRQFSNSRSEMNVSTLELGDSALYLCASSLTDGSSYNEQFFGPGTRLTVL.

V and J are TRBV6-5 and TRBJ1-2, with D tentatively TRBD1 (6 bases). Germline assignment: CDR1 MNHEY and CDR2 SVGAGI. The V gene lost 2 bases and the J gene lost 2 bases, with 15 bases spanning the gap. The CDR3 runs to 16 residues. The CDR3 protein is CASSYTWVGGNYGYTF. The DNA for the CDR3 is TGTGCCAGCAGTTACACCTGGGTAGGGGGGAACTATGGCTACACCTTC.

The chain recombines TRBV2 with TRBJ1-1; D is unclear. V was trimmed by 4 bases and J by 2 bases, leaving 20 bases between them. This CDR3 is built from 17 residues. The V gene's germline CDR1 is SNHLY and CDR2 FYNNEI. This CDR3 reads CASSATRSGLINTEAFF. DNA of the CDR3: TGTGCCAGCAGTGCAACACGAAGCGGTCTCATCAACACTGAAGCTTTCTTT.

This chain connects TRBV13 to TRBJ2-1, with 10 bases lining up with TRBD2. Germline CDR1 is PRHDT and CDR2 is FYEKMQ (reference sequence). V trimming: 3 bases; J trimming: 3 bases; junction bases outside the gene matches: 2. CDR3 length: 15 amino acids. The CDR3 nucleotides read TGTGCCAGCAGCTTTACTAGCGGGGACTACAATGAGCAGTTCTTC. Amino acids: CASSFTSGDYNEQFF.

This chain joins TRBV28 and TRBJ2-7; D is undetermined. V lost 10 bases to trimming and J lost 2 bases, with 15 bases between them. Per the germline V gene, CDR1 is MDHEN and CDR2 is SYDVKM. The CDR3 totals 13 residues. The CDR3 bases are TGTGCCACCTCCACGGGTCGGACCTACGAGCAGTACTTC. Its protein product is CATSTGRTYEQYF.

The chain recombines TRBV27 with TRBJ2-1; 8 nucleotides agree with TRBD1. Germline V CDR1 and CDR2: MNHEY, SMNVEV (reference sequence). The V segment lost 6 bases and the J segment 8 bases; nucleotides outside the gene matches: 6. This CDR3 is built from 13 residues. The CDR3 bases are TGTGCCAGCAGAGCAGGGGGCTCGGATGAGCAGTTCTTC. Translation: CASRAGGSDEQFF.

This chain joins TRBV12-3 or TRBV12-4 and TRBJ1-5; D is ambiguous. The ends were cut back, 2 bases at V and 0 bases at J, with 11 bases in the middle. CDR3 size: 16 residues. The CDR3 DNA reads TGTGCCAGCAGTTTAAACCCTGGTGGTAGCAATCAGCCCCAGCATTTT. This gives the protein CASSLNPGGSNQPQHF.

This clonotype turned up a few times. CDR3 nucleotides: TGTGCCAGCAGTTTGAGGGGGGTCAATCAGCCCCAGCATTTT. This gives the protein CASSLRGVNQPQHF. The rearrangement links TRBV27 to TRBJ1-5; D might be TRBD1 (6 bases). Trimming cost V 3 bases and J 3 bases, with 9 bases left between them. The CDR3 totals 14 residues. Per germline, CDR1 MNHEY and CDR2 SMNVEV (reference sequence).

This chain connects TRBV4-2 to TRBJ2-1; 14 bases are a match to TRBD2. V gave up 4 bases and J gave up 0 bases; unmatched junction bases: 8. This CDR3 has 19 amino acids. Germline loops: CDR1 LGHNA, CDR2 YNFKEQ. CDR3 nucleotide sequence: TGTGCCAGCAGCCGAGGGACTAGCGGGGGTCTGAGCTCCTACAATGAGCAGTTCTTC. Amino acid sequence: CASSRGTSGGLSSYNEQFF.

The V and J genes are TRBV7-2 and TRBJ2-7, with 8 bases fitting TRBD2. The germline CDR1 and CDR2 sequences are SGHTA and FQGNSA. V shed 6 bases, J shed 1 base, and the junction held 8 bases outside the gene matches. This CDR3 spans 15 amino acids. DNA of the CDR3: TGTGCCAGCAGTTCACATGGACTAGCATCCTACGAGCAGTACTTC. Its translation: CASSSHGLASYEQYF.

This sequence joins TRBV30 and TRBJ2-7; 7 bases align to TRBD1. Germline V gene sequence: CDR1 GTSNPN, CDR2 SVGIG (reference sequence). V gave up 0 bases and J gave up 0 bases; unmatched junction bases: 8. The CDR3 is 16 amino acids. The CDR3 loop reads CAWSVSAGQASYEQYF. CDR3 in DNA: TGTGCCTGGAGTGTATCCGCCGGACAGGCCTCCTACGAGCAGTACTTC. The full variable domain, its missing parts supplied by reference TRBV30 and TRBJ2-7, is SQTIHQWPATLVQPVGSPLSLECTVEGTSNPNLYWYRQAAGRGLQLLFYSVGIGQISSEVPQNLSASRPQDRQFILSSKKLLLSDSGFYLCAWSVSAGQASYEQYFGPGTRLTVT.

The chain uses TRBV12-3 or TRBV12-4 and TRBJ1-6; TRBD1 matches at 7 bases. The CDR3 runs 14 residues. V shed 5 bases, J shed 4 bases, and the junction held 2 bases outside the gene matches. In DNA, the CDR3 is TGTGCCAGCAGTGTGGGACAGTATAATTCACCCCTCCACTTT. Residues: CASSVGQYNSPLHF.

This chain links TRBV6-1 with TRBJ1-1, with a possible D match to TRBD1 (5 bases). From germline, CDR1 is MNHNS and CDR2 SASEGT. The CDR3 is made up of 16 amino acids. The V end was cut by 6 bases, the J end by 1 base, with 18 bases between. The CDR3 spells CASSPPQGEGNTEAFF. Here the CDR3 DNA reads TGTGCCAGCAGCCCACCGCAGGGAGAGGGGAACACTGAAGCTTTCTTT.

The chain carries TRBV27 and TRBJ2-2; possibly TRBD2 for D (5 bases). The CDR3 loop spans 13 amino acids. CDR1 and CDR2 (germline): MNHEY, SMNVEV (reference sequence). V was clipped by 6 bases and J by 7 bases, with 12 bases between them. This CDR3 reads CASSRVGGGELFF. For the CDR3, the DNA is TGTGCCAGCAGCCGCGTAGGAGGCGGGGAGCTGTTTTTT.

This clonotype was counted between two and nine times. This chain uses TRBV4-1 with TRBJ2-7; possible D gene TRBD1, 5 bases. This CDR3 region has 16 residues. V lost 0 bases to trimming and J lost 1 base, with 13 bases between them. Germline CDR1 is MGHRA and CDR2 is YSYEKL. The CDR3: CASSQDPGLLSYEQYF. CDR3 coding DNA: TGCGCCAGCAGCCAAGACCCAGGGTTGCTTTCCTACGAGCAGTACTTC.

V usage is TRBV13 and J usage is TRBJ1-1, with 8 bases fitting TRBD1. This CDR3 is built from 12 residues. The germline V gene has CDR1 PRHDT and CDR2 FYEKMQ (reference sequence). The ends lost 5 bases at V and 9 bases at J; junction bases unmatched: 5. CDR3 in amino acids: CASSIGQGQAFF. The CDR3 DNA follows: TGTGCCAGCAGCATCGGACAGGGACAAGCTTTCTTT.

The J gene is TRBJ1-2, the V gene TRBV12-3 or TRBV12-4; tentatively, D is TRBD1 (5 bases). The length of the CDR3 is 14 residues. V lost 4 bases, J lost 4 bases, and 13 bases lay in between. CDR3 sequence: CASSWDQGIYGYTF. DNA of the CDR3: TGTGCCAGCAGTTGGGACCAGGGTATCTATGGCTACACCTTC.

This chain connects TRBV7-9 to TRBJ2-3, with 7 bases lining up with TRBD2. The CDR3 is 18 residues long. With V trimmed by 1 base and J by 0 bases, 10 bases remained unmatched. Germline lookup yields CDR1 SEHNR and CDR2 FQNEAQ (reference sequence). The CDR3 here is CASSLVPQPRGSTDTQYF. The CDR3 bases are TGTGCCAGCAGCTTAGTTCCCCAGCCGCGGGGGAGCACAGATACGCAGTATTTT.

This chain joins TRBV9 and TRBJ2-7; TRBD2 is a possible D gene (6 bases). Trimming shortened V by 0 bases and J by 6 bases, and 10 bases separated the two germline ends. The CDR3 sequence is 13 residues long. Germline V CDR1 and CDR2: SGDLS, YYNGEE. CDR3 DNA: TGTGCCAGCAGCGTAGCTTCGACTAGCGAGCAGTACTTC. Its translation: CASSVASTSEQYF. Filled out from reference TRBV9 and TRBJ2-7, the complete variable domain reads DSGVTQTPKHLITATGQRVTLRCSPRSGDLSVYWYQQSLDQGLQFLIQYYNGEERAKGNILERFSAQQFPDLHSELNLSSLELGDSALYFCASSVASTSEQYFGPGTRLTVT.

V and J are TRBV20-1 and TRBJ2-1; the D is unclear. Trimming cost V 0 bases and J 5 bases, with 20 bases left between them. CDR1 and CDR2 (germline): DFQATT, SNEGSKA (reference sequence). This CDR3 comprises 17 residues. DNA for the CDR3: TGCAGTGCTAGAGATTTTTACCTCAGCAGCGAGAACAATGAGCAGTTCTTC. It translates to CSARDFYLSSENNEQFF.

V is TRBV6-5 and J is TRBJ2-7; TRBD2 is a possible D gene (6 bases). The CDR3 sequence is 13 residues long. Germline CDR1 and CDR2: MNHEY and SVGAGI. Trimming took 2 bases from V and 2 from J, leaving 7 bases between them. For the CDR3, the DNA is TGTGCCAGCAGTTACGCGGGAACCTACGAGCAGTACTTC. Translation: CASSYAGTYEQYF.

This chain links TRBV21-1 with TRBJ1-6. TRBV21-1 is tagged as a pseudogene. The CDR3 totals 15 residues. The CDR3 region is CASSKDGAGGSPLHF. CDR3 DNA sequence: TGTGCCAGCAGCAAAGACGGCGCGGGTGGGTCACCCCTCCACTTT.

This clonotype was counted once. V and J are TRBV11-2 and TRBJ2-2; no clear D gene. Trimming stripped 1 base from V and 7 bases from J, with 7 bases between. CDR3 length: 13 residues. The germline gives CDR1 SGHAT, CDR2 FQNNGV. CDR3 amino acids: CASSLGVGGELFF. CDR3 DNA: TGTGCCAGCAGCTTAGGAGTCGGCGGGGAGCTGTTTTTT.